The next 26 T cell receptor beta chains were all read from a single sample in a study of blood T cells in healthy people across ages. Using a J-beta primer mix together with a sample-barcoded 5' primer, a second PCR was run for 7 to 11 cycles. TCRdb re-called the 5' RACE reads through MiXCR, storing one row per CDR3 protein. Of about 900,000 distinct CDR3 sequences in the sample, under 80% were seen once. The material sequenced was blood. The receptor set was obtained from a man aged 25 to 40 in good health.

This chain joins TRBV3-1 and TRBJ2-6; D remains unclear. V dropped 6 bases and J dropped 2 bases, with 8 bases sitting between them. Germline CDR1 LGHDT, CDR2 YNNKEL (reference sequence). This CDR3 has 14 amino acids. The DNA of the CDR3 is TGTGCCAGCAGTCTTCTGACTGGGGCCAACGTCCTGACTTTC. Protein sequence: CASSLLTGANVLTF.

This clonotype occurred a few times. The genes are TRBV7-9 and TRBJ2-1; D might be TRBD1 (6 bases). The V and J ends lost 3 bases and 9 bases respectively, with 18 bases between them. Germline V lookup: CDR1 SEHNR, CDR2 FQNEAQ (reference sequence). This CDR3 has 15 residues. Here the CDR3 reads CASSLGSGVSTEQFF. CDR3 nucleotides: TGTGCCAGCAGCTTGGGGTCAGGGGTTTCTACTGAGCAGTTCTTC. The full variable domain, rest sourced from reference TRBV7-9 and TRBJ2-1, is DTGVSQNPRHKITKRGQNVTFRCDPISEHNRLYWYRQTLGQGPEFLTYFQNEAQLEKSRLLSDRFSAERPKGSFSTLEIQRTEQGDSAMYLCASSLGSGVSTEQFFGPGTRLTVL.

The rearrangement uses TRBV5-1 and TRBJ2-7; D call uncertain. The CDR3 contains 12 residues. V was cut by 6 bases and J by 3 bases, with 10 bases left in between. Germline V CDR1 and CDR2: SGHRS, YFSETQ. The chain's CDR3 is CASTQDGYEQYF. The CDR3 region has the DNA TGCGCCAGCACCCAGGACGGCTACGAGCAGTACTTC.

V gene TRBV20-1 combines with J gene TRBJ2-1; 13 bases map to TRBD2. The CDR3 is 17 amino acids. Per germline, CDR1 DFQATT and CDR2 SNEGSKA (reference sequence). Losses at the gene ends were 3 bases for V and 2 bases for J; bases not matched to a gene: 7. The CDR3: CSARGATSGGAYNEQFF. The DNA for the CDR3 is TGCAGTGCTAGGGGGGCAACTAGCGGGGGGGCCTACAATGAGCAGTTCTTC.

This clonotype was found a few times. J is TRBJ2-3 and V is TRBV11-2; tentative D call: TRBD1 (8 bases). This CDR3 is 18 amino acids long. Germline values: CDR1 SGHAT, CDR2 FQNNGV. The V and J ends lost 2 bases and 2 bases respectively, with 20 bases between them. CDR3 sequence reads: CASSLPRTGRGPTDTQYF. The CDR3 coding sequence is TGTGCCAGCAGCTTACCTCGGACAGGGAGGGGACCCACAGATACGCAGTATTTT.

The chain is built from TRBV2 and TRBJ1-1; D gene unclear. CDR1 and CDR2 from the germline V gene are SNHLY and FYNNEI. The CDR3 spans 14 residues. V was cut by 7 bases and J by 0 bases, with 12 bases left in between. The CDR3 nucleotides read TGTGCCAGCAAAGGACGGTCCATGAACACTGAAGCTTTCTTT. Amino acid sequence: CASKGRSMNTEAFF.

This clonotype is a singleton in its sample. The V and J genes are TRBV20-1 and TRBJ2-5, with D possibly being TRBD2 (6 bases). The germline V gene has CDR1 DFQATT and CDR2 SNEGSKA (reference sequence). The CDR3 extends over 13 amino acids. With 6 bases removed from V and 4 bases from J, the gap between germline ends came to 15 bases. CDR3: CSAVSGHRETQYF. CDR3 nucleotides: TGCAGTGCGGTTAGCGGCCACCGAGAGACCCAGTACTTC.

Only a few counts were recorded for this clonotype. The CDR3 reads CASSYSIVSGPTYEQYF. For the CDR3, the DNA is TGTGCCAGCAGTTACTCGATCGTCTCAGGTCCTACCTACGAGCAGTACTTC. The chain carries TRBV6-2 or TRBV6-3 and TRBJ2-7; D call uncertain. The CDR3 loop spans 17 amino acids. The V end was cut by 0 bases, the J end by 2 bases, with 17 bases between. Germline V CDR1 and CDR2: MNHEY, SVGEGT.

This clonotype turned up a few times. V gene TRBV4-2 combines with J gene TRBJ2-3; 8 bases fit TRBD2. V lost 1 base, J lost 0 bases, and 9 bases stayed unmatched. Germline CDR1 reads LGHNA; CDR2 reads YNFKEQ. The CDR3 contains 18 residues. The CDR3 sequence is CASSQVSIGGGSTDTQYF. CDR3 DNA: TGTGCCAGCAGCCAAGTTTCGATAGGCGGGGGGAGCACAGATACGCAGTATTTT.

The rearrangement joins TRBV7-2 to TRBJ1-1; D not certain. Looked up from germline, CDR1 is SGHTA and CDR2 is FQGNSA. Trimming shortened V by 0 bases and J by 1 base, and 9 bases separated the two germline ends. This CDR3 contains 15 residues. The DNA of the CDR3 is TGTACCAGCAGCTTAGCGGTTGTAGGGAACACTGAAGCTTTCTTT. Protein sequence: CTSSLAVVGNTEAFF. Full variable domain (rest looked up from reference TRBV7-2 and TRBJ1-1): GAGVSQSPSNKVTEKGKDVELRCDPISGHTALYWYRQSLGQGLEFLIYFQGNSAPDKSGLPSDRFSAERTGGSVSTLTIQRTQQEDSAVYLCTSSLAVVGNTEAFFGQGTRLTVV.

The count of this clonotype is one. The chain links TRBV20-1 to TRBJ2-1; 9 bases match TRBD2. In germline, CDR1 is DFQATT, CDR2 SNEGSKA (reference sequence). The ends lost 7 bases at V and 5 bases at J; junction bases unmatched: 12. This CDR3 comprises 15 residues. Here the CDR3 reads CSVSPAGGADNEQFF. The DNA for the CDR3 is TGCAGTGTTAGCCCAGCGGGGGGTGCTGACAATGAGCAGTTCTTC.

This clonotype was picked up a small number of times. The CDR3, as DNA: TGTGCCAGCAGCTCGACAGGGAACCAAGAGACCCAGTACTTC. Its protein is CASSSTGNQETQYF. V is TRBV7-3 and J is TRBJ2-5; 7 nucleotides agree with TRBD1. This CDR3 comprises 14 residues. CDR1 is SGHTA, CDR2 FQGTGA, per germline. V shed 4 bases, J shed 0 bases, and the junction held 2 bases outside the gene matches.

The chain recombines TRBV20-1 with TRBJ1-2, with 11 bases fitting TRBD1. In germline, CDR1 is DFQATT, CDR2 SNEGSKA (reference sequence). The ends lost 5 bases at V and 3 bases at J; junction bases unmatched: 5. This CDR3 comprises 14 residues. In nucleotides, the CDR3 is TGCAGTGCTCAGGACAGGGGGCTGTACTATGGCTACACCTTC. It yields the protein CSAQDRGLYYGYTF.

DNA of the CDR3: TGTGCCAGCAGCGTAAACCCCTCAGGGGCGGGTAACTACAATGAGCAGTTCTTC. It encodes CASSVNPSGAGNYNEQFF. The chain has TRBV9 and TRBJ2-1; D perhaps matches TRBD1 (6 bases). This CDR3 comprises 18 residues. Trimming left V 1 base short and J 3 bases short, with 20 bases between. Germline V gives CDR1 SGDLS, CDR2 YYNGEE. Full variable domain (rest looked up from reference TRBV9 and TRBJ2-1): DSGVTQTPKHLITATGQRVTLRCSPRSGDLSVYWYQQSLDQGLQFLIQYYNGEERAKGNILERFSAQQFPDLHSELNLSSLELGDSALYFCASSVNPSGAGNYNEQFFGPGTRLTVL.

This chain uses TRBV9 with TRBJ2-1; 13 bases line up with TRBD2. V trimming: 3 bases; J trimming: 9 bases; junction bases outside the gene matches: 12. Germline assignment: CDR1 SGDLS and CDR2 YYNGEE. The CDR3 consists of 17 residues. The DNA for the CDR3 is TGTGCCAGCAGCGAGTCAGAAACTAGCGGGGGGGCAGGTGAGCAGTTCTTC. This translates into CASSESETSGGAGEQFF.

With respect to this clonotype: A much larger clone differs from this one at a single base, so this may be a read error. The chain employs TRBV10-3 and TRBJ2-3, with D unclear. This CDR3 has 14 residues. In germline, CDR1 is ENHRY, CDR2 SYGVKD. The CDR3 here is CPTTTRTSTDTQYF. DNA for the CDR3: TGTCCCACGACGACAAGAACTAGCACAGATACGCAGTATTTT.

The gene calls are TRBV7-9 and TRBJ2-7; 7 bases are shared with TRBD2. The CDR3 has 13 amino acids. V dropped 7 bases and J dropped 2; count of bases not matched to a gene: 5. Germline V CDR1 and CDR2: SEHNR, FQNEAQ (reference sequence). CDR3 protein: CASNRDYAYEQYF. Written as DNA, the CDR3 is TGTGCCAGCAACCGGGACTACGCCTACGAGCAGTACTTC.

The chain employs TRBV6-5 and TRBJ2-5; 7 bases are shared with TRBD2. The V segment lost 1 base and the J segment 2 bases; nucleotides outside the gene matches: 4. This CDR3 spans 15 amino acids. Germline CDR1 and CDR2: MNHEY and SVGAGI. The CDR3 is CASSYLPGLQETQYF. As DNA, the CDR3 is TGTGCCAGCAGTTACTTACCGGGACTACAAGAGACCCAGTACTTC.

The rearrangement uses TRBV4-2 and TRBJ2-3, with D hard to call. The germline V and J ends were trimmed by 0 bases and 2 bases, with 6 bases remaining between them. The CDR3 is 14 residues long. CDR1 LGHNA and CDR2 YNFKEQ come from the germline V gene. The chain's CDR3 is CASSQDADTDTQYF. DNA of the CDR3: TGTGCCAGCAGCCAAGACGCGGACACAGATACGCAGTATTTT.

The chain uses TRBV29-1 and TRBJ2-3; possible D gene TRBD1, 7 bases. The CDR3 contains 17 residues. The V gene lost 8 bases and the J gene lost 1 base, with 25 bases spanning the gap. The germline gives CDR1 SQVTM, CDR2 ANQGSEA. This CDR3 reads CSIREMTGFARTDTQYF. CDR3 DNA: TGCAGCATCCGGGAGATGACAGGGTTCGCTCGCACAGATACGCAGTATTTT.

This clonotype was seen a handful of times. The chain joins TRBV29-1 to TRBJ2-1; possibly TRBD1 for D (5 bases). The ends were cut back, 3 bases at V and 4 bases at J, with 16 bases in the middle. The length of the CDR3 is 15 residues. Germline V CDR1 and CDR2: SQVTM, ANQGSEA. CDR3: CSVDRQGAGYNEQFF. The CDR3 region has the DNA TGCAGCGTTGATCGTCAGGGTGCAGGTTACAATGAGCAGTTCTTC.

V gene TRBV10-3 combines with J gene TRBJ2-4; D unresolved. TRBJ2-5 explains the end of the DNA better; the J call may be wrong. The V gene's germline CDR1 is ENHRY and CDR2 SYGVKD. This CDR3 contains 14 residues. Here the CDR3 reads CATNEPPSEETQYF. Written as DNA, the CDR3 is TGTGCCACCAACGAACCCCCCTCCGAAGAGACCCAGTACTTC.

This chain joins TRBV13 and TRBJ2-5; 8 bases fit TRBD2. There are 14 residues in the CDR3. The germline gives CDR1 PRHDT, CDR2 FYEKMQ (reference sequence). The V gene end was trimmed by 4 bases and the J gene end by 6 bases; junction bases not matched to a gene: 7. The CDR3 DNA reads TGTGCCAGCAGCTCCGGGGGGGCCGAAAAGACCCAGTACTTC. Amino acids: CASSSGGAEKTQYF.

CDR3 nucleotides: TGTGTCCCACGTCGGCGCGTTAGCGTACCTGAAGCTTTCTTT. This encodes CVPRRRVSVPEAFF. The gene calls are TRBV25-1 and TRBJ1-1; D not resolved. Per germline, CDR1 MGHDK and CDR2 SYGVNS. CDR3 length: 14 amino acids. The complete variable domain, with remaining parts taken from reference TRBV25-1 and TRBJ1-1, reads EADIYQTPRYLVIGTGKKITLECSQTMGHDKMYWYQQDPGMELHLIHYSYGVNSTEKGDLSSESTVSRIRTEHFPLTLESARPSHTSQYLCVPRRRVSVPEAFFGQGTRLTVV.

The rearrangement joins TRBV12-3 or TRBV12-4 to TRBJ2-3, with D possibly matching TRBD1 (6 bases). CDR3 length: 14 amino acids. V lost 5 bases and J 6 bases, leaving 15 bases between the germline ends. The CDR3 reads CASSLNRVWDTQYF. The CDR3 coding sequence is TGTGCCAGCAGTCTGAACAGGGTTTGGGATACGCAGTATTTT.

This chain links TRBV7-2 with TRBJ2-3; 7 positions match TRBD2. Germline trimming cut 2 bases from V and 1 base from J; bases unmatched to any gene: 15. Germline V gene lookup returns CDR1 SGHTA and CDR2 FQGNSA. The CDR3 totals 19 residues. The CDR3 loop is CASSLRLAAPLSGTDTQYF. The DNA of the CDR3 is TGTGCCAGCAGCTTACGTCTAGCGGCGCCTCTTTCCGGCACAGATACGCAGTATTTT.